These 11 T cell receptor beta chains were all obtained from the same sample, sequenced in a study of cytomegalovirus exposure and HLA in healthy donors. PCR employed 60 Vbeta and 13 Jbeta primers. This table comes from immunoSEQ multiplex PCR, and its TCRdb copy is limited to in-frame clones, with some not included. The repertoire holds fewer than 250,000 clones, with about 90% as singletons. What was sequenced was PBMCs. The origin of the receptors is a boy aged 2 to 10 in good health and CMV-seronegative.

The genes are TRBV11-2 and TRBJ2-5; 9 bases fit TRBD1. CDR1 is SGHAT, CDR2 FQNNGV, per germline. The CDR3 has 13 amino acids. Trimming cost V 4 bases and J 3 bases; bases outside gene matches: 0. In nucleotides, the CDR3 is TGTGCCAGCAGCTGGGACAGGGAAGAGACCCAGTACTTC. It yields the protein CASSWDREETQYF.

The chain combines TRBV19 with TRBJ1-1, with TRBD1 matching 8 bases. With 6 bases clipped from V and 4 bases from J, the junction kept 13 bases outside the gene matches. The CDR3 is made up of 16 amino acids. Germline loops: CDR1 LNHDA, CDR2 SQIVND (reference sequence). CDR3 in amino acids: CASRERGQGVPTEAFF. The CDR3, as DNA: TGTGCCAGTAGGGAAAGAGGACAGGGCGTCCCCACTGAAGCTTTCTTT.

V is TRBV6-5 and J is TRBJ1-6; 9 nucleotides line up with TRBD1. The V and J ends lost 8 bases and 10 bases, in that order; junction bases with no gene match: 12. The CDR3 loop spans 15 amino acids. Germline V gene data show CDR1 as MNHEY and CDR2 as SVGAGI. The CDR3 here is CASAPGTGWGSPLHF. The CDR3 DNA reads as TGTGCCAGCGCTCCCGGGACAGGGTGGGGGTCACCCCTCCACTTT.

This chain joins TRBV7-2 and TRBJ2-1; TRBD1 might be the D (6 bases). The V end was cut by 5 bases, the J end by 4 bases, with 15 bases between. The CDR3 totals 15 residues. Germline V gene sequence: CDR1 SGHTA, CDR2 FQGNSA. The CDR3 DNA reads TGTGCCAGCAGCCACACGTGGCAGGGGTACAATGAGCAGTTCTTC. Its protein is CASSHTWQGYNEQFF.

With regard to this clone: One end of the junction varies from germline; a read error may be responsible. J is TRBJ1-4 and V is TRBV7-9; D remains ambiguous. Germline V CDR1 and CDR2: SEHNR, FQNEAQ (reference sequence). The CDR3 loop spans 14 amino acids. The DNA of the CDR3 is TGTTCCAGCAGTTCGACATCTAAAAATGAAAAACTGTTTTTT. This codes for CSSSSTSKNEKLFF.

The V and J genes are TRBV7-8 and TRBJ2-5; D is undetermined. CDR1 SGHVS and CDR2 FQNEAQ come from the germline V gene. V was pared by 3 bases and J by 5 bases, with 13 bases between. The CDR3 is 14 residues long. DNA of the CDR3: TGTGCCAGCAGCTTGGCCGGAGTACGGGAGACCCAGTACTTC. As protein: CASSLAGVRETQYF.

The gene calls are TRBV6-1 and TRBJ1-6; D unresolved. Germline loops: CDR1 MNHNS, CDR2 SASEGT. The CDR3 runs 13 residues. Trimming pared 6 bases from V and 8 bases from J, leaving 11 bases between. The CDR3 sequence is CASRWRSYSPLHF. The CDR3 DNA reads TGTGCCAGCAGATGGAGGTCCTATTCACCCCTCCACTTT.

The chain carries TRBV15 and TRBJ1-6; 8 bases are shared with TRBD1. The CDR3 runs to 17 residues. V dropped 3 bases and J dropped 1; count of bases not matched to a gene: 5. Germline values: CDR1 LNHNV, CDR2 YYDKDF (reference sequence). CDR3: CATSRDRVGSYNSPLHF. CDR3 coding DNA: TGTGCCACCAGCAGGGACAGGGTTGGATCCTATAATTCACCCCTCCACTTT.

The table lists this clone with a few counts. The genes are TRBV14 and TRBJ2-1, with TRBD2 matching over 9 bases. The CDR3 length is 15 residues. Unmatched junction bases numbered 8, after V lost 6 bases and J lost 5 bases. Germline CDR1 is SGHDN and CDR2 is FVKESK. CDR3 bases: TGTGCCAGCAGTCCCGGGACTAGCAGAGACAATGAGCAGTTCTTC. Protein sequence: CASSPGTSRDNEQFF.

CDR3: CASSVTGGWLNEQFF. In DNA form, the CDR3 reads TGTGCCAGCAGCGTTACAGGGGGTTGGTTGAATGAGCAGTTCTTC. This rearrangement joins TRBV9 to TRBJ2-1; 8 positions match TRBD1. The CDR3 is 15 amino acids. The germline CDR1 and CDR2 sequences are SGDLS and YYNGEE. J lost 7 bases, V lost 2 bases, and 8 bases had no gene match.

The chain joins TRBV19 to TRBJ2-3, with 9 bases fitting TRBD2. This CDR3 comprises 17 residues. Trimming cost V 3 bases and J 3 bases; bases outside gene matches: 10. Germline loops: CDR1 LNHDA, CDR2 SQIVND (reference sequence). The CDR3 here is CASSIRREGMFTDTQYF. CDR3 nucleotide sequence: TGTGCCAGTAGTATTAGGCGGGAGGGAATGTTTACAGATACGCAGTATTTT.